Shown below are 32 T cell receptor beta chains from a single sample sequenced in a study. TCRdb processed the 5' RACE reads anew with MiXCR; each CDR3 protein has one entry. Counted here are about 41,000 distinct CDR3 sequences, about 29% occurring once; the ten biggest clones make up 3.5% to 4%. The sequencing sample was made of memory CD4+ T cells sorted from a lymph node. Subset here: memory CD4+ T cells, CD4+CD45RO+CD25-. These TCRs come from a female donor with breast cancer.

The J gene is TRBJ2-3, the V gene TRBV9, with TRBD2 identical over 12 bases. V lost 4 bases, J lost 2 bases, and 8 bases stayed unmatched. CDR1 is SGDLS and CDR2 is YYNGEE in the germline V gene. CDR3 length: 17 residues. The CDR3 nucleotides are TGTGCCAGCAGCACCCGTCGGACTAGCGGGGCCACAGATACGCAGTATTTT. Protein product: CASSTRRTSGATDTQYF.

This clonotype has only a few counts. The chain is built from TRBV5-1 and TRBJ2-3; D remains ambiguous. Trimming removed 0 bases at V and 1 base at J, with 12 bases between. Germline-derived CDR1 and CDR2 are SGHRS and YFSETQ. The CDR3 is 16 amino acids. The CDR3 nucleotides are TGCGCCAGCAGCTTGGATGACCCAGGCCGCACAGATACGCAGTATTTT. This encodes CASSLDDPGRTDTQYF. Filled out from reference TRBV5-1 and TRBJ2-3, the complete variable domain reads KAGVTQTPRYLIKTRGQQVTLSCSPISGHRSVSWYQQTPGQGLQFLFEYFSETQRNKGNFPGRFSGRQFSNSRSEMNVSTLELGDSALYLCASSLDDPGRTDTQYFGPGTRLTVL.

This clonotype appeared a few times. The J gene is TRBJ2-3, the V gene TRBV12-3 or TRBV12-4, with D possibly matching TRBD1 (5 bases). V gave up 6 bases and J gave up 3 bases, with 10 bases separating them. This CDR3 contains 13 residues. This CDR3 is CASRSSGTDTQYF. CDR3 DNA: TGTGCCAGCAGGTCATCAGGGACAGATACGCAGTATTTT.

This chain uses TRBV4-1 with TRBJ1-4; D not certain. The germline CDR1 and CDR2 sequences are MGHRA and YSYEKL. Between the trimmed V and J ends, which lost 1 base and 5 bases, there was a span of 8 bases. The CDR3 spans 14 residues. CDR3 in amino acids: CASSQAGVNEKLFF. DNA for the CDR3: TGCGCCAGCAGCCAAGCGGGAGTAAATGAAAAACTGTTTTTT.

This clonotype has just a few counts. DNA for the CDR3: TGCAGCGTTGTTTGGCTAGCGGGAGGAAAAAACAATGAGCAGTTCTTC. Its protein is CSVVWLAGGKNNEQFF. This sequence joins TRBV29-1 and TRBJ2-1, with 11 bases identical to TRBD2. Germline V gives CDR1 SQVTM, CDR2 ANQGSEA. With V trimmed by 4 bases and J by 5 bases, 10 bases remained unmatched. This CDR3 region has 16 residues.

The chain uses TRBV18 and TRBJ2-2, with 9 bases that match TRBD1. The CDR3 is 16 amino acids. The junction had 7 bases not matched to a gene; V was cut back by 5 bases and J by 3 bases. Germline lookup yields CDR1 KGHSH and CDR2 LQKENI. The CDR3 is CASSFTGGADTGELFF. In nucleotides, the CDR3 is TGTGCCAGCTCATTTACAGGGGGCGCGGACACCGGGGAGCTGTTTTTT.

This rearrangement joins TRBV7-8 to TRBJ2-6; 7 bases align to TRBD2. With V trimmed by 3 bases and J by 0 bases, 8 bases remained unmatched. Germline V gene lookup returns CDR1 SGHVS and CDR2 FQNEAQ. CDR3 length: 18 residues. The CDR3, as DNA: TGTGCCAGCAGCTTGAGGGAGGGTCTTATCTCTGGGGCCAACGTCCTGACTTTC. This translates into CASSLREGLISGANVLTF.

The rearrangement uses TRBV5-1 and TRBJ2-3; D could derive from TRBD1 or TRBD2 (6 bases each). Trimming cost V 3 bases and J 6 bases, with 11 bases left between them. The CDR3 has 13 amino acids. Germline CDR1 is SGHRS and CDR2 is YFSETQ. The CDR3, as DNA: TGCGCCAGCAGCTACGGGGGCTTGGATACGCAGTATTTT. Its translation is CASSYGGLDTQYF.

This sequence joins TRBV6-5 and TRBJ2-7; D uncertain. This CDR3 is 14 amino acids long. Trimming removed 5 bases at V and 0 bases at J, with 11 bases between. CDR1 and CDR2 (germline): MNHEY, SVGAGI. This CDR3 reads CASSPTASSYEQYF. CDR3 bases: TGTGCCAGCAGTCCGACTGCCAGCTCCTACGAGCAGTACTTC.

The rearrangement links TRBV4-1 to TRBJ1-4; D perhaps matches TRBD1 (5 bases). V was clipped by 0 bases and J by 7 bases, with 12 bases between them. Germline CDR1 is MGHRA and CDR2 is YSYEKL. The CDR3 has 15 amino acids. Written as DNA, the CDR3 is TGCGCCAGCAGCCAAGATGGCAGGGTCTTTGAAAAACTGTTTTTT. It specifies CASSQDGRVFEKLFF.

The CDR3 bases are TGTGCCAGCGGGAGGGAGGGTGGCTACACCTTC. Its translation is CASGREGGYTF. The chain employs TRBV28 and TRBJ1-2; D uncertain. CDR3 length: 11 residues. The germline V gene encodes CDR1 MDHEN and CDR2 SYDVKM. Trimming removed 8 bases at V and 7 bases at J, with 11 bases between.

The chain is built from TRBV29-1 and TRBJ2-1, with D possibly matching TRBD1 (5 bases). Trimming cost V 2 bases and J 12 bases, with 11 bases left between them. CDR1 is SQVTM, CDR2 ANQGSEA, per germline. The CDR3 loop spans 11 amino acids. DNA of the CDR3: TGCAGCGTTGAACAGACAGATACGCAGTTCTTC. Translated: CSVEQTDTQFF.

The DNA for the CDR3 is TGCGCCAGCAGCTTGGACACAGGGAAGGACACTGAAGCTTTCTTT. This codes for CASSLDTGKDTEAFF. The genes are TRBV5-1 and TRBJ1-1; TRBD1 might be the D (6 bases). The CDR3 sequence is 15 residues long. The germline V gene has CDR1 SGHRS and CDR2 YFSETQ. Trimming pared 0 bases from V and 3 bases from J, leaving 12 bases between.

In this sample, this clonotype is medium-sized. The V and J genes are TRBV5-1 and TRBJ1-1; 7 positions match TRBD1. The germline V gene encodes CDR1 SGHRS and CDR2 YFSETQ. With V trimmed by 3 bases and J by 1 base, 3 bases remained unmatched. The CDR3 is 14 amino acids. The CDR3 DNA is TGCGCCAGCAGCTGGGGGGACAGGAACACTGAAGCTTTCTTT. Protein product: CASSWGDRNTEAFF.

This rearrangement joins TRBV20-1 to TRBJ2-5; D is possibly TRBD2 (5 bases). Per germline, CDR1 DFQATT and CDR2 SNEGSKA (reference sequence). The CDR3 is 11 amino acids. The CDR3 spells CSRTHQETQYF. In DNA form, the CDR3 reads TGCAGCAGGACTCATCAAGAGACCCAGTACTTC.

This chain joins TRBV7-3 and TRBJ2-5, with unresolved D. V dropped 2 bases and J dropped 5 bases, with 9 bases sitting between them. Germline V gives CDR1 SGHTA, CDR2 FQGTGA. The CDR3 is 13 residues long. In DNA form, the CDR3 reads TGTGCCAGCAGCTTAGGAGTGAGGGAGACCCAGTACTTC. It encodes CASSLGVRETQYF.

The chain combines TRBV20-1 with TRBJ2-5; D is perhaps TRBD2 (6 bases). Per the germline V gene, CDR1 is DFQATT and CDR2 is SNEGSKA (reference sequence). The CDR3 sequence is 11 residues long. V lost 5 bases to trimming and J lost 5 bases, with 9 bases between them. CDR3 bases: TGCAGTGCTTCAGGGAGGGAGACCCAGTACTTC. Its protein product is CSASGRETQYF.

This clonotype was observed a handful of times. The V and J genes are TRBV7-3 and TRBJ2-1; TRBD2 aligns across 10 bases. This CDR3 has 13 amino acids. CDR1 is SGHTA and CDR2 is FQGTGA in the germline V gene. Trimming at V came to 10 bases and at J to 9 bases, leaving 9 bases not matched to a gene. The CDR3 nucleotides are TGTGCCATTCGGGCTAGCGGGAGCGGTGAGCAGTTCTTC. Translated, it gives CAIRASGSGEQFF.

This clonotype was observed many times. The chain employs TRBV20-1 and TRBJ1-5; D unresolved. The germline V gene encodes CDR1 DFQATT and CDR2 SNEGSKA (reference sequence). The CDR3 sequence is 14 residues long. V dropped 1 base and J dropped 5 bases, with 12 bases sitting between them. This chain's CDR3 is CSARVISPDQPQHF. CDR3 nucleotides: TGCAGTGCTAGAGTCATATCTCCGGATCAGCCCCAGCATTTT.

The chain uses TRBV7-3 and TRBJ2-7; D uncertain. This CDR3 contains 13 residues. CDR1 is SGHTA, CDR2 FQGTGA, per germline. V lost 2 bases, J lost 5 bases, and 10 bases lay in between. The CDR3: CASSLLGNHEQYF. CDR3 DNA sequence: TGTGCCAGCAGCTTATTGGGGAACCACGAGCAGTACTTC.

The chain links TRBV20-1 to TRBJ1-3; D unresolved. V lost 0 bases to trimming and J lost 0 bases, with 6 bases between them. CDR3 length: 14 amino acids. CDR1 and CDR2 from the germline V gene are DFQATT and SNEGSKA (reference sequence). CDR3 in amino acids: CSARDGSSGNTIYF. The DNA for the CDR3 is TGCAGTGCTAGAGATGGGAGCTCTGGAAACACCATATATTTT.

The V call is TRBV6-5, the J call TRBJ2-7, with D uncertain. The V end lost 3 bases, the J end lost 8 bases, and 8 bases lay between the germline ends. The CDR3 consists of 11 residues. Germline V gene sequence: CDR1 MNHEY, CDR2 SVGAGI. The CDR3 sequence is CASSYQNQQYF. CDR3 DNA sequence: TGTGCCAGCAGTTATCAGAATCAGCAGTACTTC.

This clonotype was seen many times. The chain is built from TRBV20-1 and TRBJ1-1; maybe TRBD1 (6 bases). V was pared by 1 base and J by 4 bases, with 16 bases between. This CDR3 has 15 amino acids. Germline V gives CDR1 DFQATT, CDR2 SNEGSKA (reference sequence). The CDR3 region is CSARVQGSGSTEAFF. CDR3 DNA sequence: TGCAGTGCTAGAGTCCAGGGGTCAGGGAGCACTGAAGCTTTCTTT.

The genes are TRBV10-1 and TRBJ2-7; TRBD1 might be the D (6 bases). Germline V gene data show CDR1 as WNHNN and CDR2 as SYGVQD (reference sequence). Trimming removed 3 bases from V and 0 bases from J, with 18 bases in between. This CDR3 contains 17 residues. The CDR3 bases are TGCGCCAGCAGTGAAGGCAGGGGCAGCGGAGGCTCCTACGAGCAGTACTTC. This encodes CASSEGRGSGGSYEQYF.

By proportion, this clonotype is medium-sized. The CDR3 coding sequence is TGCAGTGCTAGAGAAGGCGGACCTTCCCAGCATTTT. Translation: CSAREGGPSQHF. This chain connects TRBV20-1 to TRBJ1-5; no firm D call. Germline V gene lookup returns CDR1 DFQATT and CDR2 SNEGSKA (reference sequence). V was shortened by 0 bases and J by 11 bases, with 11 bases between the two germline ends. The CDR3 has 12 amino acids.

This clonotype was recorded a few times. The chain uses TRBV6-6 and TRBJ1-4; no firm D call. The CDR3 extends over 18 amino acids. From germline, CDR1 is MNHNY and CDR2 SVGAGI (reference sequence). Trimming cost V 3 bases and J 0 bases, with 17 bases left between them. CDR3 in DNA: TGTGCCAGCAGTTATTTATCGGCAGCACTTTCAACTAATGAAAAACTGTTTTTT. Its translation is CASSYLSAALSTNEKLFF.

The rearrangement joins TRBV4-1 to TRBJ2-5, with a tentative D call TRBD2 (6 bases). The germline V gene has CDR1 MGHRA and CDR2 YSYEKL. The CDR3 is 16 residues long. The V and J ends lost 8 bases and 2 bases respectively, with 21 bases between them. CDR3 coding DNA: TGCGCCAGCGGCGAAGGGGTAGCGGACCTTCAAGAGACCCAGTACTTC. It yields the protein CASGEGVADLQETQYF.

In this sample, this clonotype turned up many times. The genes are TRBV9 and TRBJ2-1; TRBD2 matches 8 bases. Germline V gene lookup returns CDR1 SGDLS and CDR2 YYNGEE. The CDR3 loop spans 15 amino acids. The junction had 9 bases not matched to a gene; V was cut back by 4 bases and J by 6 bases. The CDR3 protein is CASSTTGTSSNEQFF. CDR3 sequence (DNA): TGTGCCAGCAGCACGACCGGGACTAGTAGCAATGAGCAGTTCTTC. The full variable domain, its missing parts supplied by reference TRBV9 and TRBJ2-1, is DSGVTQTPKHLITATGQRVTLRCSPRSGDLSVYWYQQSLDQGLQFLIQYYNGEERAKGNILERFSAQQFPDLHSELNLSSLELGDSALYFCASSTTGTSSNEQFFGPGTRLTVL.

J is TRBJ2-3 and V is TRBV5-1; D not resolved. Germline lookup yields CDR1 SGHRS and CDR2 YFSETQ. The CDR3 length is 15 residues. V was cut by 0 bases and J by 0 bases, with 8 bases left in between. The CDR3 spells CASSLDVSSTDTQYF. Written as DNA, the CDR3 is TGCGCCAGCAGCTTGGACGTATCTAGCACAGATACGCAGTATTTT.

This clonotype was observed a few times. The chain joins TRBV7-3 to TRBJ2-2; no clear D gene. The germline V and J ends were trimmed by 5 bases and 7 bases, with 11 bases remaining between them. CDR1 SGHTA and CDR2 FQGTGA come from the germline V gene. The CDR3 runs to 13 residues. CDR3 residues: CASSVTSSGELFF. As DNA, the CDR3 is TGTGCCAGCAGCGTCACAAGTAGCGGGGAGCTGTTTTTT. The full variable domain, rest sourced from reference TRBV7-3 and TRBJ2-2, is GAGVSQTPSNKVTEKGKYVELRCDPISGHTALYWYRQSLGQGPEFLIYFQGTGAADDSGLPNDRFFAVRPEGSVSTLKIQRTERGDSAVYLCASSVTSSGELFFGEGSRLTVL.

The chain links TRBV10-2 to TRBJ2-3; D is unresolved. CDR1 is WSHSY, CDR2 SAAADI, per germline. V lost 8 bases to trimming and J lost 4 bases, with 4 bases between them. This CDR3 has 10 residues. The CDR3 sequence is CASGSDTQYF. The DNA of the CDR3 is TGCGCCAGCGGGTCAGATACGCAGTATTTT.

In its sample, this clonotype was seen many times. This chain connects TRBV5-1 to TRBJ2-5; 7 nucleotides agree with TRBD1. The V and J ends lost 4 bases and 0 bases, in that order; junction bases with no gene match: 3. CDR3 size: 14 residues. Germline values: CDR1 SGHRS, CDR2 YFSETQ. This CDR3 reads CASSPGQNQETQYF. The DNA of the CDR3 is TGCGCCAGCAGCCCGGGACAGAACCAAGAGACCCAGTACTTC.